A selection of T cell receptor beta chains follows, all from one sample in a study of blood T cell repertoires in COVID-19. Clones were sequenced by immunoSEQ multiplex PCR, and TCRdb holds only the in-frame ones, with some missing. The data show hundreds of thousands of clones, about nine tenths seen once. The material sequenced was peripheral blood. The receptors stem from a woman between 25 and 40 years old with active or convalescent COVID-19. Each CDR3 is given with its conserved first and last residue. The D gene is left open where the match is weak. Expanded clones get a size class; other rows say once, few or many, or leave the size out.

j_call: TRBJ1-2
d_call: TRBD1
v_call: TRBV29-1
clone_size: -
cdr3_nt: TGCAGCGTTGAAAGGCATGTGGGACAGGGGGGTAGTGGCTACACCTTC
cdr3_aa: CSVERHVGQGGSGYTF

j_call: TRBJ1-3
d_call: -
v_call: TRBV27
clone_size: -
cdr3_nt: TGTGCCAGCAGACCACAGGGACCAAGCTCTGGAAACACCATATATTTT
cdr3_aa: CASRPQGPSSGNTIYF

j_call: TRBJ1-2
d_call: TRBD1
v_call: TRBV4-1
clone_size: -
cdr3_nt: TGCGCCAGCAGCCAAGAGGGGCCGGGACAGGGGCCCTATGGCTACACCTTC
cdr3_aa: CASSQEGPGQGPYGYTF

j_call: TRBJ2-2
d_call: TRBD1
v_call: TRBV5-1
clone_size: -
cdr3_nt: TGCGCCAGCAGCTTTGGGGGACAGGGGCACACCGGGGAGCTGTTTTTT
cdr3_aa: CASSFGGQGHTGELFF

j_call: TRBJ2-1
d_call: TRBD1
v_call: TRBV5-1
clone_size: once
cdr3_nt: TGCGCCAGCAGCTTACAGGGGTCGGCCAACTTCGATGAGCAGTTCTTC
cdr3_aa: CASSLQGSANFDEQFF

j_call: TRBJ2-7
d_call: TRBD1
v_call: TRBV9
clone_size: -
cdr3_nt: TGTGCCAGCAGCGCCTCCGGGACAGGGAAAGACGAGCAGTACTTC
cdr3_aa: CASSASGTGKDEQYF

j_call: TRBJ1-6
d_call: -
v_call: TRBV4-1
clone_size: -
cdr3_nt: TGCGCCAGCAGTCCCCCGGACATCCAGTCCTATAATTCACCCCTCCACTTT
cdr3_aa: CASSPPDIQSYNSPLHF

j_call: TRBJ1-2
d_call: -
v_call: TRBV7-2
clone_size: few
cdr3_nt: TGTGCCAGCAGCTTAAGGGGCCAGCAGACCTACACCTTC
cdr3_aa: CASSLRGQQTYTF

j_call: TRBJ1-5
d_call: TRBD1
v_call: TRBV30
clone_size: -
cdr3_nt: TGTGCCTGGGGCCCCTTTGACAGGGGGATTAGCAATCAGCCCCAGCATTTT
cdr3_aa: CAWGPFDRGISNQPQHF

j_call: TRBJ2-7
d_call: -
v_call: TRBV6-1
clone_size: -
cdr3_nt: TGTGCCAGCAGTGACGACAGATTCTACGAGCAGTACTTC
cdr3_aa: CASSDDRFYEQYF

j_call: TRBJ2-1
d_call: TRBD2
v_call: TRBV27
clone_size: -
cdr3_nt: TGTGCCAGCAGTCTGGGGACTAGCGGGACTCTTTACAATGAGCAGTTCTTC
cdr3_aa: CASSLGTSGTLYNEQFF

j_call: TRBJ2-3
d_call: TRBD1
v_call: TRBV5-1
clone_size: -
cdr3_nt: TGCGCCAGCAGAGAAGGACAGGAAAGTTCCGGTACGCAGTATTTT
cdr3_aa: CASREGQESSGTQYF

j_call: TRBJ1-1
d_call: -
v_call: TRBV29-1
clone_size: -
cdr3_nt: TGCAGCGTTGAAGGGCAGGGCAGGGACACTGAAGCTTTCTTT
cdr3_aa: CSVEGQGRDTEAFF

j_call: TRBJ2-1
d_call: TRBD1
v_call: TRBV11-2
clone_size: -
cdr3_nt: TGTGCCAGCAGCATAAGGACAGGGAGCAATGAGCAGTTCTTC
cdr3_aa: CASSIRTGSNEQFF

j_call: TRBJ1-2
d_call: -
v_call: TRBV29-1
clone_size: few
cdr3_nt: TGCAGCGTTGACAGGGTTGACTATGGCTACACCTTC
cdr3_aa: CSVDRVDYGYTF

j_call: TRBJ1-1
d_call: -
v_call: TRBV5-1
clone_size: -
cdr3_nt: TGCGCCAGCAGCTTGAACAGTTACACTGAAGCTTTCTTT
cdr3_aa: CASSLNSYTEAFF

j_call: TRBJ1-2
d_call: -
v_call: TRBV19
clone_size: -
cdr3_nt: TGTGCCAGTAGTATGTACAGCTATGGCTACACCTTC
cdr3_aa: CASSMYSYGYTF

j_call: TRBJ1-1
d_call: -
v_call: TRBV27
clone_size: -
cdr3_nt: TGTGCCAGCAGTTTAAGCGGCTCAGGCACTGAAGCTTTCTTT
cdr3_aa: CASSLSGSGTEAFF

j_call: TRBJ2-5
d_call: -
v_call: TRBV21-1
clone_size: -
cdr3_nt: TGTGCCAGCAGCAAAGTGGAAGGTAGGGGGGAGACCCAGTACTTC
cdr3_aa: CASSKVEGRGETQYF

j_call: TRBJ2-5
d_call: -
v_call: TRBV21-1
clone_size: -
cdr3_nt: TGTGCCAGCAGCAAAGGGGGGCGTGTGGAGACCCAGTACTTC
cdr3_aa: CASSKGGRVETQYF